This is a list of T cell receptor beta chains from one sample in a study of OX40 agonist ivuxolimab in advanced cancers. Sequencing used immunoSEQ multiplex PCR; TCRdb keeps in-frame clones, though not all of them. The sample contains about 55,000 clones, 75% to 90% of which appear only once. The sequencing used CD4+ or CD8+ T cells sorted from blood, collected in a trial of the OX40 agonist ivuxolimab. Every receptor here comes from an adult with an advanced solid tumor such as melanoma, head and neck, liver or kidney cancer. Each CDR3 is given with its conserved first and last residue. D genes are given only for firm matches. A clone size is listed for some rows: how often the clone was seen (once, few, many), or a class if it is expanded.

cdr3_aa	clone_size	d_call	j_call	v_call
CASSPGGTGTGASKETQYF	NA	TRBD1	TRBJ2-5	TRBV18
CASSLDWNTEAFF	NA	NA	TRBJ1-1	TRBV5-1
CASSQDRRDRDSQPQHF	NA	TRBD1	TRBJ1-5	TRBV4-1
CASSKGGLTGANVLTF	NA	NA	TRBJ2-6	TRBV25-1
CASIEAEGLEKLFF	NA	NA	TRBJ1-4	TRBV2
CASSLTGNHDQPQHF	NA	NA	TRBJ1-5	TRBV5-1
CAWSVKWDTMNTEAFF	NA	NA	TRBJ1-1	TRBV30
CASSSGTIFYEQYF	few	TRBD2	TRBJ2-7	TRBV7-2
CASSQAAGGNTIYF	NA	NA	TRBJ1-3	TRBV14
CASSGDRGETQYF	once	TRBD1	TRBJ2-5	TRBV2
CASSAQGAGNSPLHF	NA	TRBD1	TRBJ1-6	TRBV9
CASRKISGRTDTQYF	NA	TRBD2	TRBJ2-3	TRBV5-1
CASSYTGTSGSSYNEQFF	NA	TRBD2	TRBJ2-1	TRBV7-9
CASSYGTTLSDTIYF	NA	NA	TRBJ1-3	TRBV10-1
CASSSPGGETQYF	once	NA	TRBJ2-5	TRBV5-4
CASSLRPGERETQYF	once	NA	TRBJ2-5	TRBV7-9
CASSRGGEGAFF	NA	NA	TRBJ1-1	TRBV7-9
CAIREDRVTEAFF	NA	TRBD1	TRBJ1-1	TRBV10-3
CATRVGTNVLTF	NA	NA	TRBJ2-6	TRBV28
CASSLTGPPSPLHF	NA	NA	TRBJ1-6	TRBV28
CASSLSGQGFYEQYF	NA	TRBD1	TRBJ2-7	TRBV27
CASSLGPIMNTEAFF	NA	NA	TRBJ1-1	TRBV18
CATSPQDRNTGELFF	once	NA	TRBJ2-2	TRBV15
CASGALGANGELFF	NA	NA	TRBJ2-2	TRBV19
CASELRSGNTIYF	NA	NA	TRBJ1-3	TRBV28
CASSLGQDRSGANVLTF	NA	TRBD1	TRBJ2-6	TRBV19
CSEKTPGHSYNEQFF	once	NA	TRBJ2-1	TRBV29-1
CASSTLQGSSYNEQFF	once	TRBD1	TRBJ2-1	TRBV19
CASTRTDGSTDTQYF	NA	NA	TRBJ2-3	TRBV19
CASSEGLAGYNEQFF	NA	TRBD2	TRBJ2-1	TRBV9
CASSTRGQETQYF	NA	NA	TRBJ2-5	TRBV27
CASRDSGTMGEKLFF	NA	NA	TRBJ1-4	TRBV6-5
CSASKNQPQHF	NA	NA	TRBJ1-5	TRBV20-1
CASSIQLTGSKNIQYF	NA	TRBD1	TRBJ2-4	TRBV28
CASSLGGGNTEAFF	NA	NA	TRBJ1-1	TRBV5-1
CASSLNQGANGYTF	NA	TRBD1	TRBJ1-2	TRBV28
CSVARQVGNEQFF	NA	NA	TRBJ2-1	TRBV29-1
CASSSAGGPEDTQYF	NA	TRBD2	TRBJ2-3	TRBV10-1